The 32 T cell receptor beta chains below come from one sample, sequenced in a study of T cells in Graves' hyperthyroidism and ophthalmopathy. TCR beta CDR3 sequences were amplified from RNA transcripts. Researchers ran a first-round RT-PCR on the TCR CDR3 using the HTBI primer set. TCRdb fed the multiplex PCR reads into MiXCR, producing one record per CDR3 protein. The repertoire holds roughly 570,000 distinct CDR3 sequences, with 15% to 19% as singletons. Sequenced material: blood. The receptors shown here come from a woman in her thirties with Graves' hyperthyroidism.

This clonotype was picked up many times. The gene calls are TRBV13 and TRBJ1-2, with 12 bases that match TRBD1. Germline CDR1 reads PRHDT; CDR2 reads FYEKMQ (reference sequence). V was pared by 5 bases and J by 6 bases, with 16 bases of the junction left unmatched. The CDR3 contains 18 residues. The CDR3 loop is CASSQHEGQGALIDGYTF. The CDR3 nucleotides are TGTGCCAGCAGCCAGCATGAGGGACAGGGGGCGCTTATAGATGGCTACACCTTC.

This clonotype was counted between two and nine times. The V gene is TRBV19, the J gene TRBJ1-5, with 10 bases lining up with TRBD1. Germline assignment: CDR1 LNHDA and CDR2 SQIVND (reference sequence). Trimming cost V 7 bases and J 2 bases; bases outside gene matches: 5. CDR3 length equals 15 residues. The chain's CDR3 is CASTSGTGGNQPQHF. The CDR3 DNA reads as TGTGCCAGTACTTCAGGGACAGGGGGCAATCAGCCCCAGCATTTT.

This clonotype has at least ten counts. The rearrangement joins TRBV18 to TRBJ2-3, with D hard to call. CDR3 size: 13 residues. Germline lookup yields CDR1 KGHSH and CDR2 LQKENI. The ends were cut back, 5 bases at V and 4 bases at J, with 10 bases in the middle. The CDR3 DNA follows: TGTGCCAGCTCAAGGACCGACCCAGATACGCAGTATTTT. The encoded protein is CASSRTDPDTQYF.

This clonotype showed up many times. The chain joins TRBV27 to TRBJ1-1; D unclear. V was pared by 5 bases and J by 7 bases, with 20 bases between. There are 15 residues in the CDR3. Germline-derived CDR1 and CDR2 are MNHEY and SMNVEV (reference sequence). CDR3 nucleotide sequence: TGTGCCAGCAGTATCCATCGGGCACCCGTCGGTGAAGCTTTCTTT. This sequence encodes CASSIHRAPVGEAFF.

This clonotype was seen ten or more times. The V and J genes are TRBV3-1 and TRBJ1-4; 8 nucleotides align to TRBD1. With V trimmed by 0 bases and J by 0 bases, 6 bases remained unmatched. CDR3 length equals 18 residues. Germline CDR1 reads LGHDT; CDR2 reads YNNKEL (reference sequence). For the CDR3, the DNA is TGTGCCAGCAGCCAAGATCCAGGGGGCGCCGCAACTAATGAAAAACTGTTTTTT. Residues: CASSQDPGGAATNEKLFF.

The CDR3 region is CASSQEASGTGNEQFF. The DNA for the CDR3 is TGTGCCAGCAGCCAAGAGGCTAGCGGGACGGGCAATGAGCAGTTCTTC. The chain is built from TRBV4-2 and TRBJ2-1; 9 bases map to TRBD2. CDR3 length: 16 residues. V was pared by 0 bases and J by 6 bases, with 6 bases of the junction left unmatched. Germline values: CDR1 LGHNA, CDR2 YNFKEQ.

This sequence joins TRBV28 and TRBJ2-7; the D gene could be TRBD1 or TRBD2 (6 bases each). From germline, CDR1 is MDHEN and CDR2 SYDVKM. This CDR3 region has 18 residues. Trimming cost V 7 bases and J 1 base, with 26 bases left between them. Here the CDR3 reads CASTLGSAPGGTSYEQYF. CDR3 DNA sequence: TGTGCCAGCACCCTCGGCTCAGCACCCGGAGGGACATCCTACGAGCAGTACTTC. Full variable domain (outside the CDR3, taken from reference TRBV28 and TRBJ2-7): DVKVTQSSRYLVKRTGEKVFLECVQDMDHENMFWYRQDPGLGLRLIYFSYDVKMKEKGDIPEGYSVSREKKERFSLILESASTNQTSMYLCASTLGSAPGGTSYEQYFGPGTRLTVT.

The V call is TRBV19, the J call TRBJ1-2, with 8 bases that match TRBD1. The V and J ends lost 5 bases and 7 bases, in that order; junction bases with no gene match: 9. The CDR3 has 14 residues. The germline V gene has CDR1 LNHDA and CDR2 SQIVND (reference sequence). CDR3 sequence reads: CASSEGDRLAGYTF. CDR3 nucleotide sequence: TGTGCCAGTAGTGAAGGGGACAGGTTGGCTGGCTACACCTTC.

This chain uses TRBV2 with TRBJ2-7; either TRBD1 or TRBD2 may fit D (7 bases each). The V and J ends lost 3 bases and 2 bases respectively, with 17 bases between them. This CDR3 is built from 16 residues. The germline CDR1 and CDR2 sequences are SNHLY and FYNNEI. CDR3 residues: CASSEGGGDRTYEQYF. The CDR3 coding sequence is TGTGCCAGCAGTGAGGGGGGGGGGGACAGAACCTACGAGCAGTACTTC.

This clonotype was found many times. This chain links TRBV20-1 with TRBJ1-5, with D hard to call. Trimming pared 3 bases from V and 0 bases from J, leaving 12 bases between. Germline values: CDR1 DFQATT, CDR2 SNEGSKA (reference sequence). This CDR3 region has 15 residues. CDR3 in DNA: TGCAGTGCTAGTAAAGTGTTCGATAGCAATCAGCCCCAGCATTTT. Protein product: CSASKVFDSNQPQHF.

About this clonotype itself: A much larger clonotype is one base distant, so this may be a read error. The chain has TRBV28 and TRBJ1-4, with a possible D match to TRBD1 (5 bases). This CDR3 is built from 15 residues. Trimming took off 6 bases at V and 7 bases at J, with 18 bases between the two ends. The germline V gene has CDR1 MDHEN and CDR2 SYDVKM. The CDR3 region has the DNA TGTGCCAGCAGCATCCCGACGGGGGGTCTTGAAAAACTGTTTTTT. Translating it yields CASSIPTGGLEKLFF. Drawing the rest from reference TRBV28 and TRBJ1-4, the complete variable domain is DVKVTQSSRYLVKRTGEKVFLECVQDMDHENMFWYRQDPGLGLRLIYFSYDVKMKEKGDIPEGYSVSREKKERFSLILESASTNQTSMYLCASSIPTGGLEKLFFGSGTQLSVL.

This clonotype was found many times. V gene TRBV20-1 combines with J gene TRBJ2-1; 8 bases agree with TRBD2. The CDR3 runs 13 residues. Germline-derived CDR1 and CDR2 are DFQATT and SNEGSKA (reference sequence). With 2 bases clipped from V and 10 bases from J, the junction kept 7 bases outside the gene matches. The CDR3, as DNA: TGCAGTGCTAGACGGGGACTAGTTGCGGAGCAGTTCTTC. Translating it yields CSARRGLVAEQFF.

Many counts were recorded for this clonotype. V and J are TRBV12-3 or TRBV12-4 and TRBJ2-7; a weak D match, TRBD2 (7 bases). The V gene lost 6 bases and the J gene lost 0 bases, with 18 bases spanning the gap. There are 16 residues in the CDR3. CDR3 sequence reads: CASRQGGSGPSYEQYF. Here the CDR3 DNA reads TGTGCCAGCAGACAAGGGGGTAGCGGGCCCTCCTACGAGCAGTACTTC.

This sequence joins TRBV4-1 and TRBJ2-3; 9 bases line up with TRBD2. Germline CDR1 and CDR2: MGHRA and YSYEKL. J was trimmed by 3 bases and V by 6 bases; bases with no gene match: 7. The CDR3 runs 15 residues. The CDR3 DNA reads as TGCGCCAGCAGGCTTAGCGGGGGAATTACAGATACGCAGTATTTT. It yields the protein CASRLSGGITDTQYF.

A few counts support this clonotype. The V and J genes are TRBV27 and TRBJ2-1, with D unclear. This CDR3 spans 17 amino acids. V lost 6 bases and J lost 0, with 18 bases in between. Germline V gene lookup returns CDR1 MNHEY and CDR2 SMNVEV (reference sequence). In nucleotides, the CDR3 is TGTGCCAGCAGCCTTAACTACCACTCAATCTCCTACAATGAGCAGTTCTTC. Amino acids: CASSLNYHSISYNEQFF.

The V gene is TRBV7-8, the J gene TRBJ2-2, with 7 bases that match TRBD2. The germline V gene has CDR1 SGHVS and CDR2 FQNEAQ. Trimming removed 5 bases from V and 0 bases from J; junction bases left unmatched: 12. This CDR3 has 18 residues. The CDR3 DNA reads TGTGCCAGCAGCCAAGACAGCCAAGCGGGGACGAACACCGGGGAGCTGTTTTTT. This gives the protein CASSQDSQAGTNTGELFF.

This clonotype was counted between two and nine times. The CDR3 DNA follows: TGTGCCAGCAGCTTATCCGGGCAGGAGCAGTTCTTC. Translation: CASSLSGQEQFF. This chain connects TRBV11-3 to TRBJ2-1; no clear D. The germline CDR1 and CDR2 sequences are SGHNT and YENEEA. CDR3 length: 12 amino acids. Trimming stripped 2 bases from V and 10 bases from J, with 9 bases between.

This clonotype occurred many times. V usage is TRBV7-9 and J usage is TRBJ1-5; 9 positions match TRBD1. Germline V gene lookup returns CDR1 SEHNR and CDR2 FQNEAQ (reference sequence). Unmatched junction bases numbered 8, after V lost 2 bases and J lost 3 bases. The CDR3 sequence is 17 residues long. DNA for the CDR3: TGTGCCAGCAGCTTATCCATGACAGGGGGTATCAATCAGCCCCAGCATTTT. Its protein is CASSLSMTGGINQPQHF.

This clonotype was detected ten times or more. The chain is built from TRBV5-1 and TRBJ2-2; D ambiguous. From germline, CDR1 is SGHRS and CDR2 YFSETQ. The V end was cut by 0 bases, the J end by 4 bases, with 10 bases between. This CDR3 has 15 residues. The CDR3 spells CASSLVPEVTGELFF. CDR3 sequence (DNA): TGCGCCAGCAGCTTGGTGCCGGAAGTCACCGGGGAGCTGTTTTTT.

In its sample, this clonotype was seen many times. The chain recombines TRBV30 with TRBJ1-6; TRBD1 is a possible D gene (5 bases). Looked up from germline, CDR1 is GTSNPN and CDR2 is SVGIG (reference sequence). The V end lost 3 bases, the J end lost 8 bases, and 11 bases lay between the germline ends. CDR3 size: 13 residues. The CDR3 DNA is TGTGCCTGGAGAGGGGATGGGGATTCACCCCTCCACTTT. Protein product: CAWRGDGDSPLHF.

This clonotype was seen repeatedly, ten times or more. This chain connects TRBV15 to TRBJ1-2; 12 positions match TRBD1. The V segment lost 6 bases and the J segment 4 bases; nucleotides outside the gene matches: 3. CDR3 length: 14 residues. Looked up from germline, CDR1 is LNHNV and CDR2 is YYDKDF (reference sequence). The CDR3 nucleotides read TGTGCCACCAGTTCGGGACAGGGGGCCTATGGCTACACCTTC. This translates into CATSSGQGAYGYTF. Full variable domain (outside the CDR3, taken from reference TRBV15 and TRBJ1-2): DAMVIQNPRYQVTQFGKPVTLSCSQTLNHNVMYWYQQKSSQAPKLLFHYYDKDFNNEADTPDNFQSRRPNTSFCFLDIRSPGLGDTAMYLCATSSGQGAYGYTFGSGTRLTVV.

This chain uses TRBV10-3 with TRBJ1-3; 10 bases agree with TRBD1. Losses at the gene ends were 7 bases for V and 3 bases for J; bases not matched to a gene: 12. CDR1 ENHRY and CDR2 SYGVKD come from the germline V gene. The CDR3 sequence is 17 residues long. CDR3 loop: CAIKRTGGSTGGNTIYF. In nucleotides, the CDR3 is TGTGCCATCAAGAGGACAGGGGGTTCGACGGGTGGAAACACCATATATTTT.

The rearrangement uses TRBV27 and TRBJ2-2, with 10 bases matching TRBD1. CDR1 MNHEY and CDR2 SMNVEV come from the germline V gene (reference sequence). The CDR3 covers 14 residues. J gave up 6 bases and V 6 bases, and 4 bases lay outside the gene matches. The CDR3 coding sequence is TGTGCCAGCAGATGGGGACAGGGGCCCGGGGAGCTGTTTTTT. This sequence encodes CASRWGQGPGELFF.

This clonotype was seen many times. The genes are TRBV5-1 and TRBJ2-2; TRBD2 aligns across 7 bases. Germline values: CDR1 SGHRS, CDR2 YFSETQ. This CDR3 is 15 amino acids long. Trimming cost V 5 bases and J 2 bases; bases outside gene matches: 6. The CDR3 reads CASSWSGVNTGELFF. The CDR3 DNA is TGCGCCAGCAGTTGGAGCGGGGTAAACACCGGGGAGCTGTTTTTT.

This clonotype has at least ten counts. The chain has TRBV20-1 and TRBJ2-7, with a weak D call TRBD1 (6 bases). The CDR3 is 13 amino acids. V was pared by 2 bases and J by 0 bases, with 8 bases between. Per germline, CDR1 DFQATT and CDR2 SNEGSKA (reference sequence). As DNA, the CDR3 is TGCAGTGCTAGAATGGACAGCTCCTACGAGCAGTACTTC. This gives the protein CSARMDSSYEQYF.

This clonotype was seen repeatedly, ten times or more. CDR3 residues: CASSGTQGYTGELFF. The CDR3, as DNA: TGTGCCAGCAGTGGGACTCAAGGATACACCGGGGAGCTGTTTTTT. The chain recombines TRBV6-2 or TRBV6-3 with TRBJ2-2; maybe TRBD2 (6 bases). CDR1 MNHEY and CDR2 SVGEGT come from the germline V gene. The V and J ends lost 5 bases and 3 bases respectively, with 13 bases between them. This CDR3 is built from 15 residues.

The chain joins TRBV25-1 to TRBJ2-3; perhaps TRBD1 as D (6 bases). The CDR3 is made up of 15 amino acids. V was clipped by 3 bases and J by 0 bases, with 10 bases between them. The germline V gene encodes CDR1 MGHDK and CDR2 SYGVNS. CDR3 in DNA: TGTGCCAGCAGTGAGACAGGCTACAGCACAGATACGCAGTATTTT. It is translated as CASSETGYSTDTQYF.

The DNA for the CDR3 is TGCAGTGCTACTAGCGGCACCGGGGAGCTGTTTTTT. Translating it yields CSATSGTGELFF. This chain uses TRBV20-1 with TRBJ2-2, with 7 bases identical to TRBD2. V was pared by 4 bases and J by 4 bases, with 0 bases of the junction left unmatched. The CDR3 spans 12 residues. Looked up from germline, CDR1 is DFQATT and CDR2 is SNEGSKA (reference sequence).

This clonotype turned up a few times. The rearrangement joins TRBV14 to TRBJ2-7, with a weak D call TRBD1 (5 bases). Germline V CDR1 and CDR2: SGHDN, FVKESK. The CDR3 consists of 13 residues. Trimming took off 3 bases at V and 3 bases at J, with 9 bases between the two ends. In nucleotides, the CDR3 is TGTGCCAGCAGCCATGGACATATCTACGAGCAGTACTTC. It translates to CASSHGHIYEQYF.

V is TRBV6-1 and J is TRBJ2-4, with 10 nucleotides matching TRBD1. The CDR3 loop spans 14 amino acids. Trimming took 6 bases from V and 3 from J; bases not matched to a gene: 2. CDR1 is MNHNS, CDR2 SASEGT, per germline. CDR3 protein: CASRDRGDKNIQYF. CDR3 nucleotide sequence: TGTGCCAGCAGGGACAGGGGGGACAAAAACATTCAGTACTTC.

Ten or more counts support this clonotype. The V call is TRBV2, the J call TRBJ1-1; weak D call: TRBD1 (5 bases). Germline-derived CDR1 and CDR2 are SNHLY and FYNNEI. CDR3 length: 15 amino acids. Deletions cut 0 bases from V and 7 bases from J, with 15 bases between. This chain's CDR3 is CASSEALRAGIEAFF. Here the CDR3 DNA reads TGTGCCAGCAGTGAAGCGCTAAGGGCAGGGATTGAAGCTTTCTTT.

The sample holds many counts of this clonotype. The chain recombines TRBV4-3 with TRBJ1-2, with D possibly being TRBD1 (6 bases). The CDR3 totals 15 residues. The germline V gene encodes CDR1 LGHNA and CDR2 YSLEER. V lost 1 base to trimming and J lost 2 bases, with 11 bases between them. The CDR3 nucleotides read TGCGCCAGCAGCCAAGGAACAGGGTGGAACTATGGCTACACCTTC. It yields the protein CASSQGTGWNYGYTF.